This passage covers 13 T cell receptor beta chains from one sample sequenced in a study of blood T cell repertoires in COVID-19. Clones were sequenced by immunoSEQ multiplex PCR, and TCRdb holds only the in-frame ones, with some missing. The data show 190,000 or so clones, 70% to 85% seen once. Specimen: peripheral blood. These receptors all stem from a human donor with acute or convalescent COVID-19. The donor label of this sample is uncertain.

The V call is TRBV5-4, the J call TRBJ1-2; TRBD1 matches at 7 bases. The CDR3 has 15 residues. Trimming at V came to 5 bases and at J to 4 bases, leaving 11 bases not matched to a gene. The germline gives CDR1 SGHNT, CDR2 YYREEE (reference sequence). In DNA, the CDR3 is TGTGCCAGCAGTTCTTACCGGGACAGAACCTATGGCTACACCTTC. Translating gives CASSSYRDRTYGYTF.

To note about this clone: Additional DNA sequences in this sample encode the identical CDR3. The chain links TRBV20-1 to TRBJ1-3; D not certain. The CDR3 has 11 residues. The V and J ends lost 6 bases and 0 bases respectively, with 3 bases between them. Germline V gene lookup returns CDR1 DFQATT and CDR2 SNEGSKA (reference sequence). The chain's CDR3 is CSAHSGNTIYF. The CDR3 nucleotides read TGCAGTGCACACTCTGGAAACACCATATATTTT.

The chain couples TRBV5-4 to TRBJ1-1; 9 positions agree with TRBD1. The CDR3 runs to 15 residues. Germline V gene lookup returns CDR1 SGHNT and CDR2 YYREEE (reference sequence). The J segment lost 4 bases and the V segment lost 4 bases, leaving 8 bases of the junction unmatched. The CDR3 DNA reads as TGTGCCAGCAGCCCGGGGGGACAGGGAGGCACTGAAGCTTTCTTT. Residues: CASSPGGQGGTEAFF.

The gene calls are TRBV5-6 and TRBJ2-7, with D maybe TRBD2 (5 bases). The CDR3 has 14 amino acids. Between the trimmed V and J ends, which lost 2 bases and 0 bases, there was a span of 9 bases. Germline assignment: CDR1 SGHDT and CDR2 YYEEEE. CDR3 amino acids: CASSFGGSSYEQYF. The CDR3, as DNA: TGTGCCAGCAGCTTCGGTGGGAGCTCCTACGAGCAGTACTTC.

CDR3 amino acids: CASRLAGVYEQYF. The CDR3 DNA follows: TGTGCCAGCAGGCTAGCGGGAGTGTACGAGCAGTACTTC. The chain links TRBV6-8 to TRBJ2-7; TRBD2 agrees at 10 bases. Germline V gene lookup returns CDR1 MNHGY and CDR2 SAAAGT. The CDR3 consists of 13 residues. With 6 bases clipped from V and 4 bases from J, the junction kept 3 bases outside the gene matches.

The rearrangement joins TRBV4-2 to TRBJ2-7; D is possibly TRBD2 (6 bases). Trimming removed 7 bases from V and 5 bases from J, with 15 bases in between. CDR3 length equals 13 residues. Germline CDR1 and CDR2: LGHNA and YNFKEQ. The CDR3: CASMSGVNNEQYF. The CDR3 DNA is TGTGCCAGCATGTCGGGAGTCAACAACGAGCAGTACTTC.

This clone has more than one count but fewer than ten. The V gene is TRBV28, the J gene TRBJ1-1; D gene unclear. This CDR3 is built from 12 residues. Germline V gives CDR1 MDHEN, CDR2 SYDVKM. V lost 7 bases and J lost 5, with 11 bases in between. This CDR3 reads CASNGLWTEAFF. The DNA for the CDR3 is TGTGCCAGCAATGGGCTCTGGACTGAAGCTTTCTTT.

This chain connects TRBV19 to TRBJ1-6; no firm D call. With 5 bases removed from V and 10 bases from J, the gap between germline ends came to 15 bases. The CDR3 spans 14 residues. CDR1 and CDR2 (germline): LNHDA, SQIVND (reference sequence). CDR3 bases: TGTGCCAGTAGTCTCACGGGGTCTCAATCACCCCTCCACTTT. Its protein product is CASSLTGSQSPLHF.

This chain links TRBV4-1 with TRBJ2-1; 7 bases are shared with TRBD2. The V gene's germline CDR1 is MGHRA and CDR2 YSYEKL. The CDR3 contains 15 residues. Trimming took 7 bases from V and 4 from J; bases not matched to a gene: 10. CDR3 protein: CASTEGAGRYNEQFF. The CDR3, as DNA: TGCGCCAGCACCGAAGGAGCGGGGAGGTACAATGAGCAGTTCTTC.

Concerning this clone: Other DNA variants within this sample encode the same CDR3. The chain uses TRBV29-1 and TRBJ1-1, with 7 bases fitting TRBD1. Per germline, CDR1 SQVTM and CDR2 ANQGSEA. The J segment lost 4 bases and the V segment lost 2 bases, leaving 1 base of the junction unmatched. The CDR3 covers 12 residues. Written as DNA, the CDR3 is TGCAGCGTTGAACAGGGGGGCACTGAAGCTTTCTTT. Its protein is CSVEQGGTEAFF.

This clone has just one count. The chain links TRBV19 to TRBJ2-7, with 7 nucleotides matching TRBD2. Germline V lookup: CDR1 LNHDA, CDR2 SQIVND (reference sequence). Trimming cost V 4 bases and J 7 bases; bases outside gene matches: 7. The CDR3 loop spans 13 amino acids. DNA for the CDR3: TGTGCCAGTAGTAGATACAGCGGGATGGAGCAGTACTTC. It yields the protein CASSRYSGMEQYF.

The chain couples TRBV4-1 to TRBJ1-4, with D unresolved. CDR3 length: 16 amino acids. Germline V gives CDR1 MGHRA, CDR2 YSYEKL. Trimming shortened V by 4 bases and J by 0 bases, and 12 bases separated the two germline ends. CDR3 sequence: CASSPFPYSTNEKLFF. The CDR3 DNA reads as TGCGCCAGCAGCCCCTTTCCATACTCAACTAATGAAAAACTGTTTTTT.

This clone was observed once. This chain joins TRBV6-1 and TRBJ2-2; TRBD2 matches at 7 bases. Losses at the gene ends were 1 base for V and 5 bases for J; bases not matched to a gene: 4. The V gene's germline CDR1 is MNHNS and CDR2 SASEGT. The CDR3 totals 15 residues. The CDR3 coding sequence is TGTGCCAGCAGTGAAGGTGGTAGCGGGACCGGGGAGCTGTTTTTT. Translating it yields CASSEGGSGTGELFF.